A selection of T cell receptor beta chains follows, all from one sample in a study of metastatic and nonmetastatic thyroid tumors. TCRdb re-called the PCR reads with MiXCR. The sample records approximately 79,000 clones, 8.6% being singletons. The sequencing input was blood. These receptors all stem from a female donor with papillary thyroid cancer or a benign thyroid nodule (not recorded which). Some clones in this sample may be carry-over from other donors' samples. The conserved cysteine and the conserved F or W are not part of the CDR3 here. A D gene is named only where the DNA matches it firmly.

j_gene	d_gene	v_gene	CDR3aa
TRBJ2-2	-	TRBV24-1	ATSDRPRELF
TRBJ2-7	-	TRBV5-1	ASSALTSGPGEQY
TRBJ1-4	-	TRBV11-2	ASSRDFDNEKLF
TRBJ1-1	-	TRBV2	ASSDLEAF
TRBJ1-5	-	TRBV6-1	ASRGDDHRGNQPQH
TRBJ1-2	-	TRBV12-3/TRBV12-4	ASRQENYGYT
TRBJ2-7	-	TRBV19	ASSDTRYEQY
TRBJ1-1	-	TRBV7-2	ASSLAVRGGAF
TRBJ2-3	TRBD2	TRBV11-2	ASSLSSAGGGTDTQY
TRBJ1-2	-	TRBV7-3	ASSPPAGRGGYT
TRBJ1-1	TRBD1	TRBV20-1	SSEGQGFEAF
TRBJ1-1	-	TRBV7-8	ASSPPPNTEAF
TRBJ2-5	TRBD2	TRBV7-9	ASSSSGGGGETQY
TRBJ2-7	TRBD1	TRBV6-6	ASSYSTGGYEQY
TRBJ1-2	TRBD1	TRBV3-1	ASSHSDRGTYGYT
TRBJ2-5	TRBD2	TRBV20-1	SASASGASTTQY
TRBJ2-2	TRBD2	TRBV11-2	ASSRGLADDTGELF
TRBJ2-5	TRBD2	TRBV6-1	ASIWTSGGALGETQY
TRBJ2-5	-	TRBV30	AWSVSPPQETQY
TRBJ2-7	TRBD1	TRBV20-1	SARPGTGSSYEQY
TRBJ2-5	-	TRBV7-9	ASSFSGETQY
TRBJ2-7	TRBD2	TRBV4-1	ASTPSYPGLAGSYEQY
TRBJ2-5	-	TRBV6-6	ASSYSSNREKETQY